The following is a T cell receptor (beta chain) sequence with its context. As yet, its antigen is unknown. The source of the sample is a study of vaccination and CD4 T cells after COVID-19. The Oncomine TCR Beta short-read assay was applied to DNA of cultured CD4+ T cells. TCRdb processed the PCR reads anew with MiXCR; each CDR3 protein has one entry. Here the sample spans approximately 10,000 distinct CDR3 sequences, under 70% being singletons. Treatment reported: approximately 10-day PBMC culture with coronavirus spike peptide pools or control peptides (ViraFEST assay). Germline loops: CDR1 SGHVS, CDR2 FQNEAQ. V was cut by 4 bases and J by 7 bases, with 14 bases left in between. This CDR3 is 14 amino acids long.

What was sequenced was CD4+ T cells from blood, cultured in vitro. The sequence was obtained from a human donor who had recovered from COVID-19. The chain carries TRBV7-8 and TRBJ2-1, with D possibly called TRBD1 or TRBD2 (5 bases each). As DNA, the CDR3 is TGTGCCAGCAGCTGGGGGACGATGTGGAATGAGCAGTTCTTC. Its protein is CASSWGTMWNEQFF.